The 9 T cell receptor beta chains presented below share a single source sample, sequenced in a study of post-analysis software for immune sequencing data (dated by TCRdb to 2014 to 2015). The investigation overall reported the following: Four to six TRBV segments, including TRBV5-6, TRBV5-1 and TRBV20-1, were significantly more frequent in patients than controls.

Libraries came from PCR. Sequencing was carried out with an Illumina HiSeq 2500. To reduce PCR and sequencing biases, unique molecular identifiers were built into the TCR beta cDNA libraries. Using fastp at Q25 and MiXCR, TCRdb reprocessed the public reads and kept productive beta chains. Each CDR3 protein appears once, grouped with its most common genes and DNA. Present in this sample are some 800,000 distinct CDR3 sequences, 40% to 55% of which were seen just once. The ten largest account for roughly 4.9% of the sample. These TCRs' antigens remain unknown. The sequenced sample consisted of blood. The receptors originated from a girl aged 5-17 years with multiple sclerosis.

V and J are TRBV7-3 and TRBJ2-1, with D possibly matching TRBD2 (6 bases). Trimming removed 4 bases at V and 7 bases at J, with 17 bases between. From germline, CDR1 is SGHTA and CDR2 FQGTGA. The CDR3 contains 15 residues. The CDR3 DNA reads TGTGCCAGCAGCTGGGGACTCCTGCCAGGGAATGAGCAGTTCTTC. It specifies CASSWGLLPGNEQFF.

This clonotype was observed a few times. The CDR3 loop is CASSFVGLAEGEQFF. Written as DNA, the CDR3 is TGTGCCAGCAGTTTTGTGGGACTAGCGGAGGGGGAGCAGTTCTTC. The chain is built from TRBV27 and TRBJ2-1; TRBD2 matches at 11 bases. The CDR3 contains 15 residues. The germline V gene encodes CDR1 MNHEY and CDR2 SMNVEV (reference sequence). V lost 3 bases, J lost 10 bases, and 8 bases stayed unmatched.

The CDR3 region is CSVEVGGNTEAFF. The CDR3 DNA reads as TGCAGCGTTGAAGTGGGGGGGAACACTGAAGCTTTCTTT. The chain couples TRBV29-1 to TRBJ1-1; tentatively, D is TRBD1 (5 bases). The CDR3 loop spans 13 amino acids. CDR1 and CDR2 (germline): SQVTM, ANQGSEA. The germline V and J ends were trimmed by 1 base and 1 base, with 7 bases remaining between them.

This clonotype was seen a handful of times. The chain combines TRBV27 with TRBJ2-3, with D unclear. CDR1 MNHEY and CDR2 SMNVEV come from the germline V gene (reference sequence). Trimming stripped 4 bases from V and 7 bases from J, with 9 bases between. The CDR3 is 12 amino acids. The CDR3 nucleotides read TGTGCCAGCAGTTCCCCGGCATATACGCAGTATTTT. Amino acid sequence: CASSSPAYTQYF.

Only a few counts were recorded for this clonotype. The chain combines TRBV20-1 with TRBJ2-3; TRBD2 agrees at 12 bases. The CDR3 covers 15 residues. CDR1 is DFQATT, CDR2 SNEGSKA, per germline (reference sequence). With V trimmed by 5 bases and J by 5 bases, 8 bases remained unmatched. CDR3: CSAEGLAGYGDTQYF. CDR3 in DNA: TGCAGTGCTGAGGGACTAGCGGGTTATGGAGATACGCAGTATTTT.

The V call is TRBV5-1, the J call TRBJ1-4; maybe TRBD1 (5 bases). Germline-derived CDR1 and CDR2 are SGHRS and YFSETQ. The CDR3 covers 16 residues. V was clipped by 4 bases and J by 5 bases, with 18 bases between them. The chain's CDR3 is CASSQDSSAGNEKLFF. DNA of the CDR3: TGCGCCAGCAGCCAGGATTCGTCGGCAGGGAATGAAAAACTGTTTTTT.

The genes are TRBV6-6 and TRBJ2-6; D possibly corresponds to TRBD1 (6 bases). The CDR3 extends over 17 amino acids. Germline V CDR1 and CDR2: MNHNY, SVGAGI (reference sequence). With 2 bases removed from V and 0 bases from J, the gap between germline ends came to 11 bases. The CDR3 nucleotides read TGTGCCAGCAGTTACGGGGGCCCCGGCTCTGGGGCCAACGTCCTGACTTTC. Amino acids: CASSYGGPGSGANVLTF.

This clonotype was counted between two and nine times. The chain employs TRBV6-5 and TRBJ2-7; D call uncertain. Trimming shortened V by 2 bases and J by 0 bases, and 11 bases separated the two germline ends. The CDR3 length is 15 residues. Germline CDR1 is MNHEY and CDR2 is SVGAGI. The CDR3 DNA reads as TGTGCCAGCAGTTACGGCCCTACCTTCTCCTACGAGCAGTACTTC. Translated: CASSYGPTFSYEQYF.

This clonotype was recorded a few times. V and J are TRBV5-1 and TRBJ1-2; TRBD1 might be the D (5 bases). Trimming took off 5 bases at V and 6 bases at J, with 17 bases between the two ends. Germline assignment: CDR1 SGHRS and CDR2 YFSETQ. The CDR3 is made up of 14 amino acids. CDR3 loop: CASRFRLGEDGYTF. As DNA, the CDR3 is TGCGCCAGCAGGTTTCGGCTGGGGGAGGATGGCTACACCTTC.